Below are 15 T cell receptor beta chains sequenced from a single sample in a study of somatic mutations in cytotoxic T cells in rheumatoid arthritis. Data came from immunoSEQ multiplex PCR; TCRdb stores just in-frame clones and leaves some out. This repertoire shows some 30,000 clones, roughly four fifths found once; its top ten account for 7.5% to 9.5%. Material: CD8+ T cells sorted from blood. The receptor set was obtained from an adult with rheumatoid arthritis.

The chain combines TRBV27 with TRBJ2-1; 7 nucleotides agree with TRBD1. CDR3 length equals 15 residues. Germline V gene sequence: CDR1 MNHEY, CDR2 SMNVEV (reference sequence). J gave up 4 bases and V 4 bases, and 7 bases lay outside the gene matches. The chain's CDR3 is CASSYGPGGYNEQFF. The CDR3 DNA is TGTGCCAGCAGTTACGGGCCAGGGGGTTACAATGAGCAGTTCTTC.

V is TRBV9 and J is TRBJ2-1, with D hard to call. Germline loops: CDR1 SGDLS, CDR2 YYNGEE. This CDR3 has 13 residues. V shed 1 base and J shed 6 bases, with 8 bases lying between them. The CDR3 here is CASSVWSRNEQFF. The CDR3 DNA follows: TGTGCCAGCAGCGTATGGAGCCGCAATGAGCAGTTCTTC.

The rearrangement uses TRBV13 and TRBJ2-5; 7 bases align to TRBD2. J lost 2 bases, V lost 7 bases, and 7 bases had no gene match. The CDR3 length is 14 residues. Germline-derived CDR1 and CDR2 are PRHDT and FYEKMQ (reference sequence). CDR3 residues: CASTEAGSQETQYF. Written as DNA, the CDR3 is TGTGCCAGCACCGAAGCGGGGTCTCAAGAGACCCAGTACTTC.

This chain joins TRBV6-1 and TRBJ2-7; D is possibly TRBD2 (5 bases). CDR3 length: 15 residues. Trimming took off 3 bases at V and 3 bases at J, with 15 bases between the two ends. Germline values: CDR1 MNHNS, CDR2 SASEGT. CDR3 sequence: CASSDNGERGYEQYF. The DNA for the CDR3 is TGTGCCAGCAGTGATAACGGGGAGAGAGGCTACGAGCAGTACTTC.

V is TRBV6-6 and J is TRBJ2-5; D uncertain. CDR3 size: 10 residues. Germline lookup yields CDR1 MNHNY and CDR2 SVGAGI (reference sequence). V dropped 2 bases and J dropped 7 bases, with 2 bases sitting between them. This CDR3 is CASSYGTQYF. The CDR3 DNA reads as TGTGCCAGCAGTTACGGGACCCAGTACTTC.

The chain recombines TRBV9 with TRBJ2-1, with 9 positions matching TRBD2. The CDR3 extends over 15 amino acids. Germline loops: CDR1 SGDLS, CDR2 YYNGEE. Unmatched junction bases numbered 10, after V lost 5 bases and J lost 7 bases. CDR3 residues: CASRAPSGGQNEQFF. DNA of the CDR3: TGTGCCAGCAGAGCTCCGAGCGGGGGGCAGAATGAGCAGTTCTTC. Complete variable domain (other parts from reference TRBV9 and TRBJ2-1): DSGVTQTPKHLITATGQRVTLRCSPRSGDLSVYWYQQSLDQGLQFLIQYYNGEERAKGNILERFSAQQFPDLHSELNLSSLELGDSALYFCASRAPSGGQNEQFFGPGTRLTVL.

There are a few counts of this clone. CDR3 coding DNA: TGTGCCAGCAGCCCCGACCATTATGGCTACACCTTC. It translates to CASSPDHYGYTF. This sequence joins TRBV7-9 and TRBJ1-2, with D unclear. Germline CDR1 SEHNR, CDR2 FQNEAQ (reference sequence). V lost 5 bases and J 5 bases, leaving 9 bases between the germline ends. The CDR3 runs to 12 residues.

J is TRBJ2-3 and V is TRBV5-5; possibly TRBD2 for D (6 bases). This CDR3 region has 15 residues. Germline lookup yields CDR1 SGHKS and CDR2 YYEKEE (reference sequence). Trimming removed 0 bases from V and 4 bases from J, with 12 bases in between. CDR3 in DNA: TGTGCCAGCAGCTTGGGGGTAGCGGTTTCAGATACGCAGTATTTT. Translating gives CASSLGVAVSDTQYF.

V is TRBV27 and J is TRBJ1-1; 7 positions agree with TRBD1. The CDR3 runs 15 residues. CDR1 is MNHEY and CDR2 is SMNVEV in the germline V gene (reference sequence). Unmatched junction bases numbered 5, after V lost 3 bases and J lost 1 base. The CDR3 region has the DNA TGTGCCAGCAGTTTCGACAGGGAAACGAACACTGAAGCTTTCTTT. Its translation: CASSFDRETNTEAFF.

The chain is built from TRBV28 and TRBJ2-4, with D possibly TRBD1 on 6 matching bases. The V and J ends lost 3 bases and 0 bases respectively, with 12 bases between them. Germline assignment: CDR1 MDHEN and CDR2 SYDVKM. The CDR3 sequence is 16 residues long. CDR3 sequence reads: CASSFSGDIAKNIQYF. The CDR3 nucleotides are TGTGCCAGCAGTTTCTCAGGGGACATAGCCAAAAACATTCAGTACTTC.

In DNA, the CDR3 is TGTGCCAGCAGCGGCGGGACAGTCCTAACTAAGTGGGGGGGTACAGATACGCAGTATTTT. Protein: CASSGGTVLTKWGGTDTQYF. The genes are TRBV5-4 and TRBJ2-3, with D perhaps being TRBD1 or TRBD2 (7 bases each). The V end lost 4 bases, the J end lost 3 bases, and 30 bases lay between the germline ends. The CDR3 is 20 residues long. Germline CDR1 and CDR2: SGHNT and YYREEE (reference sequence). Supplemented by reference TRBV5-4 and TRBJ2-3, the full variable domain reads ETGVTQSPTHLIKTRGQQVTLRCSSQSGHNTVSWYQQALGQGPQFIFQYYREEENGRGNFPPRFSGLQFPNYSSELNVNALELDDSALYLCASSGGTVLTKWGGTDTQYFGPGTRLTVL.

The chain links TRBV25-1 to TRBJ2-1; D may be TRBD2 (6 bases). Trimming cost V 4 bases and J 7 bases, with 8 bases left between them. Per the germline V gene, CDR1 is MGHDK and CDR2 is SYGVNS. The CDR3 has 12 amino acids. In DNA, the CDR3 is TGTGCCAGCAGTGTTAGCGGAAATGAGCAGTTCTTC. Its translation: CASSVSGNEQFF.

The chain links TRBV13 to TRBJ1-4; 7 bases map to TRBD1. V dropped 5 bases and J dropped 10; count of bases not matched to a gene: 4. From germline, CDR1 is PRHDT and CDR2 FYEKMQ (reference sequence). The CDR3 has 12 residues. The CDR3 DNA reads as TGTGCCAGCAGCACTACAGGGGTAAAACTGTTTTTT. It is translated as CASSTTGVKLFF.

The chain has TRBV19 and TRBJ1-1; D is unresolved. This CDR3 contains 14 residues. Trimming took off 5 bases at V and 0 bases at J, with 10 bases between the two ends. Germline loops: CDR1 LNHDA, CDR2 SQIVND (reference sequence). CDR3: CASSYGPMNTEAFF. CDR3 DNA: TGTGCCAGTAGTTACGGACCGATGAACACTGAAGCTTTCTTT.

V usage is TRBV5-6 and J usage is TRBJ2-7; D is possibly TRBD1 or TRBD2 (6 bases each). The CDR3 extends over 16 amino acids. Germline-derived CDR1 and CDR2 are SGHDT and YYEEEE. V was shortened by 4 bases and J by 2 bases, with 19 bases between the two germline ends. The CDR3 loop reads CASSVEGGRGTYEQYF. The CDR3 region has the DNA TGTGCCAGCAGCGTCGAAGGGGGTCGGGGGACCTACGAGCAGTACTTC.